The 14 T cell receptor beta chains listed next were all sequenced from one sample in a study of shared clonotypes between healthy human individuals. The assay was immunoSEQ multiplex PCR, and TCRdb's table has in-frame clones only and misses some. The repertoire consists of more than 450,000 clones, with 70% to 80% occurring once and the leading ten covering under 15%. Sequencing was carried out using PBMCs. These receptors originate from a middle-aged woman in good health. Some clones in this sample may be carry-over from other donors' samples.

The J gene is TRBJ2-5, the V gene TRBV11-2, with 9 bases that match TRBD2. Germline V gene sequence: CDR1 SGHAT, CDR2 FQNNGV. The CDR3 has 18 residues. Trimming cost V 0 bases and J 5 bases; bases outside gene matches: 13. The CDR3 sequence: CASSLDGRRAGGGETQYF. The CDR3 coding sequence is TGTGCCAGCAGCTTAGATGGCCGGAGAGCGGGGGGTGGGGAGACCCAGTACTTC.

V usage is TRBV18 and J usage is TRBJ1-1; D is perhaps TRBD1 (5 bases). V was cut by 3 bases and J by 1 base, with 9 bases left in between. The germline gives CDR1 KGHSH, CDR2 LQKENI. This CDR3 contains 14 residues. CDR3 region: CASSPAGRNTEAFF. The CDR3 DNA reads TGTGCCAGCTCACCTGCGGGACGGAACACTGAAGCTTTCTTT.

This chain connects TRBV28 to TRBJ2-1; 10 positions match TRBD2. V was pared by 2 bases and J by 4 bases, with 5 bases of the junction left unmatched. CDR1 and CDR2 (germline): MDHEN, SYDVKM. The CDR3 consists of 16 residues. CDR3 sequence: CASSLRAGGKYNEQFF. CDR3 bases: TGTGCCAGCAGTTTACGAGCGGGAGGGAAATACAATGAGCAGTTCTTC.

The J gene is TRBJ2-7, the V gene TRBV28; D may correspond to TRBD1 or TRBD2 (5 bases each). Germline loops: CDR1 MDHEN, CDR2 SYDVKM. Trimming took off 5 bases at V and 2 bases at J, with 13 bases between the two ends. The CDR3 totals 14 residues. CDR3 protein: CASSPRETTYEQYF. The DNA of the CDR3 is TGTGCCAGCAGTCCCAGGGAGACCACCTACGAGCAGTACTTC.

The chain links TRBV30 to TRBJ2-7; 11 positions match TRBD1. CDR3 length: 16 residues. The ends lost 3 bases at V and 7 bases at J; junction bases unmatched: 14. The germline V gene encodes CDR1 GTSNPN and CDR2 SVGIG (reference sequence). The CDR3 region is CAWSGTGGPMISEQYF. Written as DNA, the CDR3 is TGTGCCTGGAGCGGGACAGGGGGACCTATGATATCGGAGCAGTACTTC.

This rearrangement joins TRBV7-2 to TRBJ1-2; D is unclear. The CDR3 loop spans 12 amino acids. The V gene lost 5 bases and the J gene lost 8 bases, with 12 bases spanning the gap. Germline-derived CDR1 and CDR2 are SGHTA and FQGNSA. The CDR3 nucleotides read TGTGCCAGCAGCCTTCCCGGAGGGGGCTACACCTTC. Translating gives CASSLPGGGYTF.

The rearrangement joins TRBV30 to TRBJ2-7, with 7 bases aligning to TRBD2. The CDR3 runs to 15 residues. Germline lookup yields CDR1 GTSNPN and CDR2 SVGIG (reference sequence). V trimming: 2 bases; J trimming: 6 bases; junction bases outside the gene matches: 13. The CDR3 here is CAWSRKVGGNGEQYF. The CDR3 region has the DNA TGTGCCTGGAGTAGAAAGGTGGGGGGGAACGGCGAGCAGTACTTC. The variable domain in full, with the rest retrieved from reference TRBV30 and TRBJ2-7, is SQTIHQWPATLVQPVGSPLSLECTVEGTSNPNLYWYRQAAGRGLQLLFYSVGIGQISSEVPQNLSASRPQDRQFILSSKKLLLSDSGFYLCAWSRKVGGNGEQYFGPGTRLTVT.

The rearrangement joins TRBV29-1 to TRBJ1-2; D perhaps matches TRBD1 (6 bases). Germline V gene data show CDR1 as SQVTM and CDR2 as ANQGSEA. The length of the CDR3 is 13 residues. Trimming took 2 bases from V and 5 from J, leaving 12 bases between them. Here the CDR3 DNA reads TGCAGCGTTGAACCCGGGACAAGTTATGGCTACACCTTC. Translation gives CSVEPGTSYGYTF.

J is TRBJ2-5 and V is TRBV5-1; 11 bases align to TRBD2. From germline, CDR1 is SGHRS and CDR2 YFSETQ. Losses at the gene ends were 4 bases for V and 5 bases for J; bases not matched to a gene: 7. CDR3 length: 15 amino acids. The CDR3 DNA sequence: TGCGCCAGCAGCGCGGGACTAGCGGATGGGGAGACCCAGTACTTC. Protein sequence: CASSAGLADGETQYF.

V usage is TRBV27 and J usage is TRBJ2-7, with 7 bases that match TRBD2. The germline V gene has CDR1 MNHEY and CDR2 SMNVEV (reference sequence). J was trimmed by 5 bases and V by 6 bases; bases with no gene match: 13. This CDR3 region has 15 residues. The CDR3, as DNA: TGTGCCAGCAGCACCTCTAGCGGACTCGCCAACGAGCAGTACTTC. The encoded protein is CASSTSSGLANEQYF.

The chain couples TRBV7-9 to TRBJ1-3; the D is unclear. The germline V gene has CDR1 SEHNR and CDR2 FQNEAQ (reference sequence). Between the trimmed V and J ends, which lost 3 bases and 7 bases, there was a span of 4 bases. The CDR3 loop spans 11 amino acids. The CDR3 coding sequence is TGTGCCAGCAGCTTGGATAACACCATATATTTT. Amino acid sequence: CASSLDNTIYF.

The chain joins TRBV4-1 to TRBJ2-3; the match to TRBD2 covers 9 bases. CDR3 size: 17 residues. Germline loops: CDR1 MGHRA, CDR2 YSYEKL. Germline trimming cut 1 base from V and 2 bases from J; bases unmatched to any gene: 7. The CDR3 region is CASSQARSSGITDTQYF. The CDR3 bases are TGCGCCAGCAGCCAAGCCCGTTCTAGCGGGATCACAGATACGCAGTATTTT.

The V call is TRBV27, the J call TRBJ2-1; 14 bases line up with TRBD2. The CDR3 consists of 16 residues. Looked up from germline, CDR1 is MNHEY and CDR2 is SMNVEV (reference sequence). V gave up 2 bases and J gave up 9 bases; unmatched junction bases: 6. CDR3 residues: CASSLATSGRAGEQFF. In nucleotides, the CDR3 is TGTGCCAGCAGTTTAGCGACTAGCGGGAGGGCCGGTGAGCAGTTCTTC.

The V gene is TRBV15, the J gene TRBJ2-1, with D perhaps TRBD1 (5 bases). Trimming stripped 0 bases from V and 4 bases from J, with 7 bases between. CDR1 and CDR2 (germline): LNHNV, YYDKDF (reference sequence). This CDR3 has 14 residues. The CDR3 loop is CATSRDPGYNEQFF. CDR3 sequence (DNA): TGTGCCACCAGCAGAGACCCAGGGTACAATGAGCAGTTCTTC.